The sequence of this T cell receptor (beta chain) was determined in a study of cytomegalovirus exposure and HLA in healthy donors. Study-wide background: In terms of ancestry, the Caucasian-associated cluster contained about four fifths of the approximately 430 genotyped donors.

On this clone: What it binds is not known.

Vbeta (60) and Jbeta (13) primers were used in the PCR. Profiling relied on immunoSEQ multiplex PCR, and the TCRdb table lists in-frame clones only, not all of them. The repertoire holds some 130,000 clones, with roughly 77% as singletons. Study results and limitations: Many donors shared some public TCRs, even though most TCR sequences were rare. A later analysis appeared to link common viral pathogens to several of the most significant clusters. The authors excluded some V segments, including TRBV6-2 and TRBV6-3, as indistinguishable.

Germline assignment: CDR1 SGHNT and CDR2 YYREEE (reference sequence). After removal of 1 base from V and 4 bases from J, the junction contained 12 bases not matched to a gene. The length of the CDR3 is 19 residues. The sequencing input was PBMCs. This clonotype was sampled from a female donor in good health and CMV-seronegative. V gene TRBV5-4 combines with J gene TRBJ2-1; 12 bases agree with TRBD2. Here the CDR3 DNA reads TGTGCCAGCAGCTTGTCCGGGACAGGTGGACTAGCGGGATACAATGAGCAGTTCTTC. Translating it yields CASSLSGTGGLAGYNEQFF.